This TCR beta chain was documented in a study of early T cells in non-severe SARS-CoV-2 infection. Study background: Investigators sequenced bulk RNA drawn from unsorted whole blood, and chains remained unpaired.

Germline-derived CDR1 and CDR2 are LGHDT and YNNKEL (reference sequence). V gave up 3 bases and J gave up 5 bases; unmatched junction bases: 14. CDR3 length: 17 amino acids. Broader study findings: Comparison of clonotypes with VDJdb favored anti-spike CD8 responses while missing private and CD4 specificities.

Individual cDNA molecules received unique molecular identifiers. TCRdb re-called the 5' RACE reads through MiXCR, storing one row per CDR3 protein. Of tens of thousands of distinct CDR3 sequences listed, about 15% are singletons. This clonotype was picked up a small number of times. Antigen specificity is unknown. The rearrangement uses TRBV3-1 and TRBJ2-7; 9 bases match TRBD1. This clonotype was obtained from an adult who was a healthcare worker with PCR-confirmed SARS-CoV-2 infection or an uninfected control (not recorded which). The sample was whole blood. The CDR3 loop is CASSQHPGGQGNHEQYF. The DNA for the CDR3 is TGTGCCAGCAGCCAGCACCCGGGCGGACAGGGGAACCACGAGCAGTACTTC.